The clone carrying this TCR beta chain was detected once. Participant-reported clinical history was the basis for cohort assignment. Recovered status applied to Cohort 3 donors who had two consecutive negative PCRs. It also applied to those with clearance or with symptom resolution. The sample belongs to a study of blood T cell repertoires in COVID-19. As for the study in general: PBMCs, B-cell-depleted T cells, or T cells were the source of the cDNA or gDNA that made up the material.

Here immunoSEQ multiplex PCR was the method, and the copy in TCRdb shows in-frame clones only, minus some. Of approximately 300,000 clones in the sample, just over 85% are singletons; the top ten hold about 10%. This sequence originates from a woman aged 18-35 years who had recovered from COVID-19. Material: PBMCs or T cells enriched from blood (not recorded which).

Here the CDR3 reads CASSLGATDTQYF. The DNA for the CDR3 is TGTGCCAGCTCACTAGGGGCTACAGATACGCAGTATTTT. The chain carries TRBV18 and TRBJ2-3; D may be TRBD1 (5 bases). V lost 4 bases and J 3 bases, leaving 8 bases between the germline ends. The CDR3 length is 13 residues. Germline CDR1 and CDR2: KGHSH and LQKENI.